Following are 17 T cell receptor beta chains from one sample sequenced in a study of cytomegalovirus exposure and HLA in healthy donors. The PCR used 60 Vbeta and 13 Jbeta primers. Libraries were prepared by immunoSEQ multiplex PCR; TCRdb keeps only in-frame clonotypes and omits some of them. The listing records around 53,000 clones. The sample taken for sequencing was PBMCs. The receptors stem from a man between 18 and 35 years old in good health and CMV-seropositive.

This chain joins TRBV10-3 and TRBJ2-2, with 11 bases fitting TRBD2. V was clipped by 1 base and J by 5 bases; unmatched bases: 21. The V gene's germline CDR1 is ENHRY and CDR2 SYGVKD. The CDR3 loop spans 22 amino acids. In nucleotides, the CDR3 is TGTGCCATCAGTGAGTATCGACTTACGGGACTAGCGGCCACAGGCAGGACCGGGGAGCTGTTTTTT. Protein product: CAISEYRLTGLAATGRTGELFF.

This chain connects TRBV28 to TRBJ1-5; maybe TRBD1 (5 bases). Germline V gene data show CDR1 as MDHEN and CDR2 as SYDVKM. The CDR3 spans 14 residues. The germline V and J ends were trimmed by 5 bases and 6 bases, with 14 bases remaining between them. CDR3 coding DNA: TGTGCCAGCAGTAGGGGAGGTCAGGGTCAGCCCCAGCATTTT. Translated: CASSRGGQGQPQHF.

The CDR3 here is CASSPDRTADTQYF. The CDR3 DNA is TGTGCCAGCAGCCCGGACAGGACTGCAGATACGCAGTATTTT. This chain joins TRBV5-4 and TRBJ2-3; the match to TRBD1 covers 7 bases. The V gene's germline CDR1 is SGHNT and CDR2 YYREEE (reference sequence). With V trimmed by 4 bases and J by 4 bases, 6 bases remained unmatched. This CDR3 has 14 residues.

J is TRBJ1-6 and V is TRBV7-8; 9 nucleotides line up with TRBD1. With 6 bases clipped from V and 7 bases from J, the junction kept 7 bases outside the gene matches. This CDR3 is 15 amino acids long. Germline CDR1 is SGHVS and CDR2 is FQNEAQ. CDR3 bases: TGTGCCAGCAGTTCGACGGGACAGGGAAATTCACCCCTCCACTTT. It yields the protein CASSSTGQGNSPLHF.

The chain carries TRBV6-1 and TRBJ2-1, with D tentatively TRBD2 (5 bases). The germline CDR1 and CDR2 sequences are MNHNS and SASEGT. The CDR3 spans 13 residues. Trimming cost V 4 bases and J 9 bases, with 13 bases left between them. This CDR3 reads CASSAFSGGEQFF. The CDR3 DNA is TGTGCCAGCAGTGCCTTCAGTGGAGGTGAGCAGTTCTTC.

V gene TRBV5-6 combines with J gene TRBJ1-1; D gene ambiguous. This CDR3 contains 13 residues. The germline V gene encodes CDR1 SGHDT and CDR2 YYEEEE. V gave up 4 bases and J gave up 0 bases, with 7 bases separating them. The CDR3 loop reads CASSQVLNTEAFF. The CDR3 DNA sequence: TGTGCCAGCAGCCAGGTCCTGAACACTGAAGCTTTCTTT.

This chain connects TRBV11-3 to TRBJ2-5; a possible D gene is TRBD1 (6 bases). Gene TRBJ2-7 matches the end of the DNA better, so the J call may be wrong. Germline lookup yields CDR1 SGHNT and CDR2 YENEEA. The CDR3 spans 15 residues. The CDR3 region has the DNA TGTGCCAGCAGCTTAAGGCCAGGGGACCACTACGAGCAGTACTTC. This translates into CASSLRPGDHYEQYF.

The rearrangement joins TRBV29-1 to TRBJ2-1; TRBD1 agrees at 8 bases. The V gene end was trimmed by 6 bases and the J gene end by 6 bases; junction bases not matched to a gene: 10. The CDR3 sequence is 14 residues long. The germline CDR1 and CDR2 sequences are SQVTM and ANQGSEA. The CDR3 coding sequence is TGCAGCGTGGAAACGGACAGGGTGGCCAATGAGCAGTTCTTC. Translating it yields CSVETDRVANEQFF.

The rearrangement links TRBV2 to TRBJ2-1; D might be TRBD2 (6 bases). Trimming stripped 3 bases from V and 13 bases from J, with 13 bases between. Germline values: CDR1 SNHLY, CDR2 FYNNEI. The CDR3 extends over 12 amino acids. The CDR3 spells CASSDGGESQFF. In DNA form, the CDR3 reads TGTGCCAGCAGTGACGGAGGGGAATCCCAGTTCTTC.

The rearrangement joins TRBV7-2 to TRBJ1-5; 11 bases fit TRBD1. The CDR3 has 14 residues. CDR1 SGHTA and CDR2 FQGNSA come from the germline V gene. The V and J ends lost 5 bases and 9 bases, in that order; junction bases with no gene match: 6. The CDR3 spells CASSIPGQGVPQHF. The CDR3 coding sequence is TGTGCCAGCAGCATCCCGGGACAGGGGGTGCCCCAGCATTTT.

CDR3 sequence (DNA): TGTGCCAGCAGCTTAGTTGGGACAGGGGAAGAGCAGTACTTC. Amino acid sequence: CASSLVGTGEEQYF. The chain combines TRBV11-2 with TRBJ2-5; 10 bases agree with TRBD1. Per germline, CDR1 SGHAT and CDR2 FQNNGV. The CDR3 has 14 residues. V dropped 1 base and J dropped 11; count of bases not matched to a gene: 7.

The chain recombines TRBV28 with TRBJ2-3, with TRBD2 matching 10 bases. The V gene's germline CDR1 is MDHEN and CDR2 SYDVKM. The length of the CDR3 is 15 residues. J gave up 3 bases and V 10 bases, and 10 bases lay outside the gene matches. The CDR3 coding sequence is TGTGCCACCCTCCCCCCAGCGGGAGGGACAGATACGCAGTATTTT. Protein product: CATLPPAGGTDTQYF.

The CDR3 bases are TGTGCCAGCAGTACGATATCTGAGGAGACCCAGTACTTC. It yields the protein CASSTISEETQYF. J is TRBJ2-5 and V is TRBV6-6, with D unresolved. Between the trimmed V and J ends, which lost 5 bases and 5 bases, there was a span of 12 bases. This CDR3 is built from 13 residues. The germline V gene encodes CDR1 MNHNY and CDR2 SVGAGI (reference sequence).

V is TRBV5-4 and J is TRBJ2-6; 7 bases line up with TRBD1. The CDR3 consists of 19 residues. Trimming cost V 7 bases and J 0 bases; bases outside gene matches: 16. CDR1 and CDR2 (germline): SGHNT, YYREEE (reference sequence). The CDR3 reads CASLGGRGYRNSGANVLTF. The CDR3, as DNA: TGTGCCAGCCTAGGGGGCAGGGGGTACCGGAACTCTGGGGCCAACGTCCTGACTTTC.

Concerning this clone: Sequence at one end of the junction differs from germline and may be a read error. The V gene is TRBV7-8, the J gene TRBJ2-1; possible D gene TRBD2, 5 bases. This CDR3 has 13 residues. Per germline, CDR1 SGHVS and CDR2 FQNEAQ. CDR3 DNA sequence: TGTGCCAGCAGCTTAGGGACTTACAATGGGCAGTTCTTC. This sequence encodes CASSLGTYNGQFF.

The rearrangement joins TRBV6-5 to TRBJ1-6; unclear D gene. The germline V and J ends were trimmed by 5 bases and 7 bases, with 6 bases remaining between them. CDR1 is MNHEY and CDR2 is SVGAGI in the germline V gene. CDR3 length equals 12 residues. In nucleotides, the CDR3 is TGTGCCAGCAGTCCCCTGAATTCACCCCTCCACTTT. Amino acids: CASSPLNSPLHF.

The chain combines TRBV20-1 with TRBJ2-1, with D perhaps TRBD1 (6 bases). CDR1 DFQATT and CDR2 SNEGSKA come from the germline V gene (reference sequence). V was clipped by 0 bases and J by 14 bases, with 11 bases between them. This CDR3 is 11 amino acids long. The DNA of the CDR3 is TGCAGTGCTAGAGATAGTACAGGGAAGTTCTTC. Encoded protein: CSARDSTGKFF.